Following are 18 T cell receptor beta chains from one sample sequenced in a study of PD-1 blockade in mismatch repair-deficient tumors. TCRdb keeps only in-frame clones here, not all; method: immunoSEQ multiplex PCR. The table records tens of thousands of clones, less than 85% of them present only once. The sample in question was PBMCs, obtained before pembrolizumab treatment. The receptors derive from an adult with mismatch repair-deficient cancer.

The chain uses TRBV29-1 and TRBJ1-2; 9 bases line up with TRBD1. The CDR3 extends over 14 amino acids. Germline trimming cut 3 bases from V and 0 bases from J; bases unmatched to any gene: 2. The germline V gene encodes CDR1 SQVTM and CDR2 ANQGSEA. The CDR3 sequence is CSVDRQGANYGYTF. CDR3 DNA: TGCAGCGTTGATAGACAGGGGGCTAACTATGGCTACACCTTC.

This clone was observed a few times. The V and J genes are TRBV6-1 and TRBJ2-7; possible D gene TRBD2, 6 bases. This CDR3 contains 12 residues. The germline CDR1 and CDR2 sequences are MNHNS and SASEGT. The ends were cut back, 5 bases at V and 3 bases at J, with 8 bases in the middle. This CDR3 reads CASSPGVYEQYF. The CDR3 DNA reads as TGTGCCAGCAGTCCGGGGGTCTACGAGCAGTACTTC.

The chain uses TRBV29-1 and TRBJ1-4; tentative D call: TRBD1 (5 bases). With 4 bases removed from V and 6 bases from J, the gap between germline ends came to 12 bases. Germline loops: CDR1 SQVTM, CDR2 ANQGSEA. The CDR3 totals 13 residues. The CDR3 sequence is CSVATGGDEKLFF. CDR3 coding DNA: TGCAGCGTTGCAACCGGGGGGGATGAAAAACTGTTTTTT.

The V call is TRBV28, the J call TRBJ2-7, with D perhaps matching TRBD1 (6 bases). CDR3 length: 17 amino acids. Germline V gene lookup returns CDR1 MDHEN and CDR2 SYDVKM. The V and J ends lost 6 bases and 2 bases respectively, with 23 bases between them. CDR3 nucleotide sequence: TGTGCCAGCAGAGATGACAGGCCCGGGCTGTCTGCCTACGAGCAGTACTTC. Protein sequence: CASRDDRPGLSAYEQYF.

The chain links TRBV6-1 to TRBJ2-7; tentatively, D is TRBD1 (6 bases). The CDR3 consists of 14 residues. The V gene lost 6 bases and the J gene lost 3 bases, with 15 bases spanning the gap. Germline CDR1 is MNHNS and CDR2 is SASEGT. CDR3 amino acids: CASSQQGTNYEQYF. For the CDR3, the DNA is TGTGCCAGCAGCCAACAGGGTACCAACTACGAGCAGTACTTC.

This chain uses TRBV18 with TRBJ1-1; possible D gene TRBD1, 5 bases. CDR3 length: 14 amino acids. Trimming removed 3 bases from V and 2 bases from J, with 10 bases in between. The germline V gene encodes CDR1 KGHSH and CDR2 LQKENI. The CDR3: CASSPAGPNTEAFF. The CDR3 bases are TGTGCCAGCTCACCGGCGGGACCTAACACTGAAGCTTTCTTT.

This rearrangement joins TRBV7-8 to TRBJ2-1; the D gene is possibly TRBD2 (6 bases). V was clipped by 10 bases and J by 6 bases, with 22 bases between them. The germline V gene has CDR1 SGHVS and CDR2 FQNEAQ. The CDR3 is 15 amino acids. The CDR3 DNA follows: TGTGCCACCAATGCCCGCGGGACGGCCCTCAATGAGCAGTTCTTC. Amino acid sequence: CATNARGTALNEQFF.

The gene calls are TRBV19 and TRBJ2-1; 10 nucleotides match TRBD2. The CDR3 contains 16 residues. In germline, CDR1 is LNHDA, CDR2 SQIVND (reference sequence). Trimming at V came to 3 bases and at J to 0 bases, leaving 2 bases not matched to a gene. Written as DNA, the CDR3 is TGTGCCAGTAGTATGGCTAGCGGGAGCTCCTACAATGAGCAGTTCTTC. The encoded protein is CASSMASGSSYNEQFF.

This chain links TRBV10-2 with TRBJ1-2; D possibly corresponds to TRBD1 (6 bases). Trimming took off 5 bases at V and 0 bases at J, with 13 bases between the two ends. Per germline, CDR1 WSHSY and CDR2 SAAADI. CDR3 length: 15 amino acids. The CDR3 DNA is TGCGCCAGCAGTAAGGGGACAACAGCTAACTATGGCTACACCTTC. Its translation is CASSKGTTANYGYTF.

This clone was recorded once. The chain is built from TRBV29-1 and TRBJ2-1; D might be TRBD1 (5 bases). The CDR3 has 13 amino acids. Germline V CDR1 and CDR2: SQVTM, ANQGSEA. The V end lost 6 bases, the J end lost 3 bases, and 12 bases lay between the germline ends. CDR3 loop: CSVQGVIYNEQFF. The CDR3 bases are TGCAGCGTCCAGGGTGTGATCTACAATGAGCAGTTCTTC.

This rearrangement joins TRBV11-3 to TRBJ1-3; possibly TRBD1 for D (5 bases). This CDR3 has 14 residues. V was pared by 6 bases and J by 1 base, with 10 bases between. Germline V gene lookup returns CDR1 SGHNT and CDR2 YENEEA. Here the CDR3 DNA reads TGTGCCAGCAGTTCAGGGTGGTCTGGAAACACCATATATTTT. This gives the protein CASSSGWSGNTIYF.

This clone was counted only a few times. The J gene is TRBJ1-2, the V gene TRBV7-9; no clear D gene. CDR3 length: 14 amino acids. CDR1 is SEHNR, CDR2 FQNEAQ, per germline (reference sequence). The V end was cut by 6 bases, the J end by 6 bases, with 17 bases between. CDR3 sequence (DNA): TGTGCCAGCAGTCCCTACACGGCGGCTCATGGCTACACCTTC. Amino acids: CASSPYTAAHGYTF.

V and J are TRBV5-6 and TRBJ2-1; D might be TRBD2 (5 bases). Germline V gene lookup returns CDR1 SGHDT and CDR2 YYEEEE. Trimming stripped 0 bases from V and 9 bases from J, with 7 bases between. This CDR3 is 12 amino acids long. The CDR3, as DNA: TGTGCCAGCAGCTTGGCGGCGGGTGAGCAGTTCTTC. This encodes CASSLAAGEQFF.

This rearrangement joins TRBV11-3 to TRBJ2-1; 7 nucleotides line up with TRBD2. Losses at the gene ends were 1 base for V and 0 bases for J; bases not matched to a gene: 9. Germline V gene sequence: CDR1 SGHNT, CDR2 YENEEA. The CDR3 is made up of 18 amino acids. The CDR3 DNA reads TGTGCCAGCAGCTTAGGATTGACTAGCCTGGACTCCTACAATGAGCAGTTCTTC. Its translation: CASSLGLTSLDSYNEQFF.

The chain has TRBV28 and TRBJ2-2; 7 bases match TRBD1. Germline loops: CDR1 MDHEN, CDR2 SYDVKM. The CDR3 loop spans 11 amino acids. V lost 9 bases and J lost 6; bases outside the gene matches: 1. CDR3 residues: CASTGAGELFF. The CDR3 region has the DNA TGTGCCAGTACAGGGGCCGGGGAGCTGTTTTTT.

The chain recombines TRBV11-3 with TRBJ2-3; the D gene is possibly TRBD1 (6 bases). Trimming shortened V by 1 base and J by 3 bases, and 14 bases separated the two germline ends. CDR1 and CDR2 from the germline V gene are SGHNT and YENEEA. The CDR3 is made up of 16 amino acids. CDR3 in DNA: TGTGCCAGCAGCTTAGGTTCGGGACACGGAACAGATACGCAGTATTTT. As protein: CASSLGSGHGTDTQYF.

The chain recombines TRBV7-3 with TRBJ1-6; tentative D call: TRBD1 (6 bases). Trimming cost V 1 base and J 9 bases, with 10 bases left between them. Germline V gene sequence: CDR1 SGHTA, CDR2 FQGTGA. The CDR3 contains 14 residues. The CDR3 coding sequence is TGTGCCAGCAGCTTAATGTCAGGGGTTTCACCCCTCCACTTT. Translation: CASSLMSGVSPLHF.

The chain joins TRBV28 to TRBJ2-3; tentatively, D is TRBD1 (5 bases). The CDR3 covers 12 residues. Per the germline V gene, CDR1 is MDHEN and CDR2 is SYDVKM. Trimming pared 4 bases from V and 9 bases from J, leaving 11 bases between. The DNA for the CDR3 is TGTGCCAGCAGTTCACAGCGACAGACGCAGTATTTT. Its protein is CASSSQRQTQYF.